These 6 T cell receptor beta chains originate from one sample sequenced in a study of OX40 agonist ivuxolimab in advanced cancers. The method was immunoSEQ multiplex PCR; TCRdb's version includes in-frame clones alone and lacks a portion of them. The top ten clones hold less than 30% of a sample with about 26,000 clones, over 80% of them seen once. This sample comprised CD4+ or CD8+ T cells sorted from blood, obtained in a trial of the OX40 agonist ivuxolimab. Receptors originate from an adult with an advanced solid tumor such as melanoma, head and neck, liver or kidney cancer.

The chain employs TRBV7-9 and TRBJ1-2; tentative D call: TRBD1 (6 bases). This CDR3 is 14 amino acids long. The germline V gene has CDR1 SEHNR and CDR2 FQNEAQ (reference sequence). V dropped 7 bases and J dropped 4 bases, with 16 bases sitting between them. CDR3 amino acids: CASTPPGQPYGYTF. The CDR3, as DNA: TGTGCCAGCACACCGCCGGGACAACCCTATGGCTACACCTTC.

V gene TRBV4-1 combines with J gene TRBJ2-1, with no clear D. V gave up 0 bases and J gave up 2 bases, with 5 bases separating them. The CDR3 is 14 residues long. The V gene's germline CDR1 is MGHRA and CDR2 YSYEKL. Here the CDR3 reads CASSQDVAYNEQFF. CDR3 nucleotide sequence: TGCGCCAGCAGCCAAGACGTAGCCTACAATGAGCAGTTCTTC.

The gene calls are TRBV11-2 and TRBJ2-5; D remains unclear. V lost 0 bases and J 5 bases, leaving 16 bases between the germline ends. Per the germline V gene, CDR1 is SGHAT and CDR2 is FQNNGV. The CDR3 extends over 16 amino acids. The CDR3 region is CASSLDSTPVVETQYF. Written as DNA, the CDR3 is TGTGCCAGCAGCTTAGATAGCACCCCCGTGGTGGAGACCCAGTACTTC.

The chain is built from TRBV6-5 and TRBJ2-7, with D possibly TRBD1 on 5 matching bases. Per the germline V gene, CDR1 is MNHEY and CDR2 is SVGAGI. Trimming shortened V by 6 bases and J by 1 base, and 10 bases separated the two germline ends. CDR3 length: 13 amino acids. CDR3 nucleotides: TGTGCCAGCAGCGTTTCAGGGTCCTACGAGCAGTACTTC. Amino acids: CASSVSGSYEQYF.

CDR3 bases: TGTGCCTCCTCGGTTGGGGCAGCAGATAGCAATCAGCCCCAGCATTTT. Translation gives CASSVGAADSNQPQHF. This chain connects TRBV10-3 to TRBJ1-5; weak D call: TRBD1 (5 bases). This CDR3 has 16 amino acids. Trimming removed 11 bases from V and 0 bases from J, with 20 bases in between. The germline CDR1 and CDR2 sequences are ENHRY and SYGVKD.

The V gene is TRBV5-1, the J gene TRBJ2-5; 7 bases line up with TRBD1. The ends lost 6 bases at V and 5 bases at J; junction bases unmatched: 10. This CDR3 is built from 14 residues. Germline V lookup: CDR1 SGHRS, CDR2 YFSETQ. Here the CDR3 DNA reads TGCGCCAGCAACATACAGGGGCTGTTTGAGACCCAGTACTTC. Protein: CASNIQGLFETQYF.